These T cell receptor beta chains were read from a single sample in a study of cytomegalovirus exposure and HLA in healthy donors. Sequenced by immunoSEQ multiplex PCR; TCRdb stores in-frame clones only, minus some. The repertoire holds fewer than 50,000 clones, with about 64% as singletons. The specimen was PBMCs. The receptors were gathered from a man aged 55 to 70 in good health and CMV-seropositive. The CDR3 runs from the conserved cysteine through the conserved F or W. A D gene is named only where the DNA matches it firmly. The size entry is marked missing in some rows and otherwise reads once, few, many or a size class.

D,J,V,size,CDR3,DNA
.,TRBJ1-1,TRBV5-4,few,CASSLWGPGNTEAFF,TGTGCCAGCAGCTTATGGGGGCCGGGGAACACTGAAGCTTTCTTT
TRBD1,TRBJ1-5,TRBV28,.,CASQGTGVDQPQHF,TGTGCCTCCCAGGGGACAGGGGTCGATCAGCCCCAGCATTTT
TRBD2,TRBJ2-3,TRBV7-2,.,CASSLVGAGGPGDTQYF,TGTGCCAGCAGCTTAGTGGGGGCGGGAGGGCCGGGAGATACGCAGTATTTT
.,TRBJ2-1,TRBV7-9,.,CASSPAVRGSIVSYNEQFF,TGTGCCAGCAGTCCCGCTGTTCGCGGGTCAATCGTATCCTACAATGAGCAGTTCTTC
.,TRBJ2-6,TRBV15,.,CATRPQGSGANVLTF,TGTGCCACCAGGCCACAGGGCTCTGGGGCCAACGTCCTGACTTTC
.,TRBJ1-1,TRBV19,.,CASSTFRGGTEAFF,TGTGCCAGTAGCACCTTTAGGGGGGGCACTGAAGCTTTCTTT
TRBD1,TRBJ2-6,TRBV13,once,CASSLTGTAGANVLTF,TGTGCCAGCAGCTTAACCGGGACAGCTGGGGCCAACGTCCTGACTTTC
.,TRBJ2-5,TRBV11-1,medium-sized,CASSPWPTPEETQYF,TGTGCCAGCAGCCCTTGGCCGACTCCTGAGGAGACCCAGTACTTC
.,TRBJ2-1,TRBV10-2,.,CASSGLAGEQFF,TGCGCCAGCAGTGGTCTAGCTGGTGAGCAGTTCTTC
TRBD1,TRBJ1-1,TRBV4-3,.,CASSRGTGAANTEAFF,TGCGCCAGCAGCCGAGGGACAGGGGCGGCGAACACTGAAGCTTTCTTT
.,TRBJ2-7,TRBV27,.,CASRKPRSDGSYEQYF,TGTGCCAGCCGGAAACCACGTAGCGATGGATCCTACGAGCAGTACTTC
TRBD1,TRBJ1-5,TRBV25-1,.,CASSETGASQPQHF,TGTGCCAGCAGTGAAACAGGGGCGAGCCAGCCCCAGCATTTT
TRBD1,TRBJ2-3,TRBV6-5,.,CASRRPGTGTDTQYF,TGTGCCAGCAGACGTCCCGGGACAGGGACAGATACGCAGTATTTT
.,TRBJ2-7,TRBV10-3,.,CAISEGQGYSYEQYF,TGTGCCATCAGTGAAGGGCAGGGGTACTCCTACGAGCAGTACTTC
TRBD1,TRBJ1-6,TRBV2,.,CASSEGRTGFSPLHF,TGTGCCAGCAGTGAAGGGCGGACAGGTTTTTCACCCCTCCACTTT
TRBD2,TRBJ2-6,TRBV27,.,CASSPRGGGANVLTF,TGTGCCAGCAGTCCGCGGGGGGGTGGGGCCAACGTCCTGACTTTC
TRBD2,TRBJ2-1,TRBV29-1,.,CSGTSSYNEQFF,TGCAGCGGGACTAGCAGCTACAATGAGCAGTTCTTC
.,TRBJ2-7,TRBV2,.,CASSNTGGRHEQYF,TGTGCCAGCAGTAACACAGGAGGGAGGCACGAGCAGTACTTC
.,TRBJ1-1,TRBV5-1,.,CASKDWRREKNTEAFF,TGCGCCAGCAAAGACTGGAGGAGGGAAAAGAACACTGAAGCTTTCTTT
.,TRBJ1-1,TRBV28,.,CASHRVANTEAFF,TGTGCCAGCCACAGGGTTGCGAACACTGAAGCTTTCTTT
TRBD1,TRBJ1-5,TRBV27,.,CASSLTGTGDQPQHF,TGTGCCAGCAGTTTAACTGGGACAGGGGATCAGCCCCAGCATTTT
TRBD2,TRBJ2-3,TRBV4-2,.,CASSQDPNAGGDTDTQYF,TGTGCCAGCAGCCAAGACCCCAATGCGGGAGGTGACACAGATACGCAGTATTTT
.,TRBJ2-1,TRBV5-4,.,CASSPLEVSSYNEQFF,TGTGCCAGCAGTCCTCTAGAGGTGAGCTCCTACAATGAGCAGTTCTTC
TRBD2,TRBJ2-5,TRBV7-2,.,CASRYGGRAGETQYF,TGTGCCAGCAGATATGGCGGGAGGGCCGGAGAGACCCAGTACTTC
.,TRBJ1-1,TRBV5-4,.,CASSSQGRDTEAFF,TGTGCCAGCAGTTCTCAGGGTCGGGACACTGAAGCTTTCTTT